Given below is one T cell receptor beta chain in context. What it binds is not known. This specimen comes from a study of tumor-infiltrating lymphocytes in primary liver carcinoma. Study-level points and caveats: Tumor specimens were characterized by a significantly higher top-250-clone fraction than blood (p = 0.039).

TCR beta cDNA was reverse-transcribed from about 500 ng of total RNA. The reaction used a constant-region primer and ProtoScript II reverse transcriptase. Each TCR beta library was derived from three nested multiplex PCR rounds that employed slightly modified ARM-PCR. TCRdb reprocessed the multiplex PCR reads with MiXCR, giving one entry per CDR3 protein. This table holds roughly 200,000 distinct CDR3 sequences, just under 85% found once. Investigators took RNA and DNA out together from roughly 18-30 mg of unsorted bulk tissue. The sequenced material came from tumor tissue from primary liver carcinoma. This TCR came from a man aged 40-50 years with primary liver carcinoma and hepatitis B virus infection.

In DNA form, the CDR3 reads TGTGCCAGCAACTCGGGACGGAGCCGCTCTGGGTACAGTGAACAGTTCTTC. Its protein is CASNSGRSRSGYSEQFF. The rearrangement uses TRBV5-6 and TRBJ2-1, with D possibly being TRBD1 or TRBD2 (5 bases each). In germline, CDR1 is SGHDT, CDR2 YYEEEE. The CDR3 extends over 17 amino acids. V lost 6 bases, J lost 13 bases, and 32 bases lay in between.